This T cell receptor (beta chain) was sequenced for a study of TIL therapy for anti-PD-1-resistant metastatic lung cancer. Looking at the study overall: Patients had a median age of about 50 years (range 38-75).

This sample's time point: pre-treatment sample, taken before nivolumab and TIL therapy. The immunoSEQ assay was v3. Survey-level samples got 2 million to 2.5 million read pairs; deep-level samples got about 4.5-6.5 million. Using immunoSEQ multiplex PCR, the repertoire was profiled, and TCRdb retains in-frame clones only, with some absent. The sample consists of 40,000 to 60,000 clones, 79% of them appearing once. Germline CDR1 is SGHNT and CDR2 is YENEEA. The CDR3 covers 13 residues. Trimming removed 1 base from V and 7 bases from J, with 10 bases in between. The TCR sequence derives from a woman aged 30 to 85 with non-small cell lung cancer. The rearrangement joins TRBV11-3 to TRBJ1-1, with D possibly matching TRBD1 (5 bases). This material consisted of blood, taken at baseline. The CDR3 loop reads CASSLGGRGEAFF. Here the CDR3 DNA reads TGTGCCAGCAGCTTAGGGGGACGGGGTGAAGCTTTCTTT.